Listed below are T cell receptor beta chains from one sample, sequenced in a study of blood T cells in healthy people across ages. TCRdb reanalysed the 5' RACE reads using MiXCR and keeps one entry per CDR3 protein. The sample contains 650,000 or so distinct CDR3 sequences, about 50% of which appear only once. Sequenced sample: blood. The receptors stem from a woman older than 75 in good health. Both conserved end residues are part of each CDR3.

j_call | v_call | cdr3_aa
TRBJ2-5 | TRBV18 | CASSPLAGGETQYF
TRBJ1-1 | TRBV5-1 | CASSLGDRRTTEAFF
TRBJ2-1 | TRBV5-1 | CASSLATAGGLRDEQFF
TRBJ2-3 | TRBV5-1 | CASSPGEVTGTQYF
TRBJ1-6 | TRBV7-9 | CASSLQAGGTSPLHF
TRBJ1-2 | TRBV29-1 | CSTRTRNYGYTF
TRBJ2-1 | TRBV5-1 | CASSLQGIGNEQFF
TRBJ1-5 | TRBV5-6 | CASSARGPNQPQHF
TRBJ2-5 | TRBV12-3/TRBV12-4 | CASNSRTRDRETQYF
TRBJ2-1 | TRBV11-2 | CASSLRAGGQSSYNEQFF
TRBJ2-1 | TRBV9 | CASSGRLAGGNEQFF
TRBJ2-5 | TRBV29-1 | CSVRGLAGDYETQYF
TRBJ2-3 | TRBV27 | CASSLTSPSGADTQYF
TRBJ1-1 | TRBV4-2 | CASSQVGRNTEAFF
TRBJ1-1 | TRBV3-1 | CASSHINTEAFF
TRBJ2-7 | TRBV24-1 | CATRSGQGVNEQYF
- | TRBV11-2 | CASSLGGSGSYEQYF